This TCR beta chain was identified during a study of T cells in Graves' hyperthyroidism and ophthalmopathy (dated by TCRdb to between 2017 and 2020). Broadly, across the study: Peripheral blood samples were taken at the time of initial diagnosis, prior to any treatment. To identify distinguishing TCR V-J signatures, a discovery cohort of some 99 patients was used, comprising 40 to 45 with Graves' ophthalmopathy and approximately 58 with stable Graves' hyperthyroidism. Prospective prediction of ophthalmopathy was tested in an independent validation cohort consisting of 18 to 20 hyperthyroidism patients and about 17 patients who later progressed to ophthalmopathy. The 100 or so discovery patients were randomly split 7:3 into training and test sets. Thyroid tissue and blood T-cell repertoires from several Graves' hyperthyroidism patients were also compared in the study. Once sampling was done, hyperthyroidism patients were given methimazole at a starting dose of 30 mg daily, whereas ophthalmopathy patients were given high-dose intravenous methylprednisolone. According to the paper, TCR Vbeta CDR3 sequencing was carried out on approximately 140 peripheral blood samples, which came from over 40 ophthalmopathy, around 75 hyperthyroidism and roughly 17 progressor patients. Summary of the overall study and its limitations: Sample size was not statistically predetermined, and blinding of investigators to group allocation was not performed. In cross-validation, a model built on a 13 V-J signature told ophthalmopathy apart from stable hyperthyroidism with roughly 87% sensitivity and about 81% specificity, and in testing the same model reached 80%/75%. During validation, the model predicted progression to ophthalmopathy a median of about 6.5 months ahead of onset, with approximately 70% sensitivity and less than 85% specificity. Most expanded thyroid clonotypes (frequency above 0.001) were also detected in blood, a finding suggesting that blood repertoires may reflect thyroid immune responses.

Moderately to severely active disease, a Clinical Activity Score of at least 3, a NOSPECS grade of at least 4, and a duration under 3 months were present in ophthalmopathy patients. Exclusion was applied to patients with uncontrolled infections, other autoimmune diseases, pregnancy or lactation. Diagnoses relied on clinical symptoms, serum thyroxine and TRAb, thyroid ultrasound and orbital computed tomography. Ficoll-Paque density gradient centrifugation was used to isolate PBMCs from approximately 11 ml of fresh peripheral blood. Total RNA was extracted using Trizol reagent, and RNA quality was assessed on an Agilent 2100 Bioanalyzer. This clonotype has a count of ten or more. Its cognate antigen has yet to be identified. No base-level quality is on record; no much larger clone is a single base apart. The TCR beta CDR3 regions were amplified from the RNA transcripts. The TCR CDR3 was subjected to a first round of RT-PCR using the HTBI primer set and the Qiagen OneStep RT-PCR kit. The libraries were constructed in a second round of multiplex PCR and then size-selected and purified. Libraries were sequenced paired-end with 100 bp reads on an Illumina HiSeq2000. The original methods were these. SOAPnuke was used to process the raw data, removing reads that contained adapters or uncalled bases, had a mean Phred below 15, or lacked an exact match to the constant primer or identifier. High-quality paired reads were merged using COPE v1.2.5, and each unique nucleotide sequence was defined as a clonotype. MiTCR v1.1 was used to align the clonotypes against IMGT TRBV, TRBD and TRBJ reference segments. Analysis was restricted to V-J combinations with a frequency above 0.0001, which covered 98% to 99.2% of repertoires. A TCS score was defined as the ratio between F50 (clonal expansion) and ExV (chaos), using BLOSUM62-based TCRdist between CDR3 peptides within each V-J. Welch's t-statistics and random forest reduced approximately 520 V-J features to around 14, which were used in a naive Bayes classifier (R e1071). The raw public data were reprocessed by TCRdb itself: fastp quality trimming at Q25, MiXCR clonotype calling, in-frame beta chains only. One record per CDR3 amino acid sequence lists the most common genes and DNA. The V and J calls and clone size come from TCRdb's table, not from the authors' own analysis. The sample table records approximately 690,000 distinct CDR3 sequences; about 14% of these occur just once. The top ten hold around 13% of the sample.

Measured from the cysteine to the phenylalanine, the CDR3 is 14 residues long. The sequence is cut down to CDR3 DNA, 42 bases in frame from base 1. The germline V gene specifies ENHRY as CDR1 and SYGVKD as CDR2. Trimming takes 0 bases from V and 10 bases from J, and the germline ends sit 15 bases apart. The sequence is built from TRBV10-3 and TRBJ2-5; the D gene cannot be named for sure. The sequencing input was blood. The TCR originated in a woman in her fifties or sixties with Graves' ophthalmopathy. At the DNA level, the sequence is TGTGCCATCAGTGAGTCGGCACTGGGTATAAACCAGTACTTC. Its protein product is CAISESALGINQYF.